This T cell receptor (beta chain) was identified in a study of cytomegalovirus exposure and HLA in healthy donors. Across the study: Genotyping showed approximately 81% of 398 donors falling in the Caucasian-associated ancestry cluster. Study-wide results and limits: In vitro work confirmed that a few CMV-associated chains recognize CMV antigens.

To note about this clone: Its antigen is as yet unknown. A junction end diverges from the germline sequence, so it may reflect a read error. Within the sample, other DNA sequences also encode this same CDR3.

Germline lookup yields CDR1 SEHNR and CDR2 FQNEAQ (reference sequence). The CDR3 extends over 14 amino acids. It was with 60 Vbeta and 13 Jbeta primers that the PCR ran. Per the authors' pipeline: In a later analysis, the count reached 74 million or so unique TCR beta chains, with about 9.9 million shared. Libraries were prepared by immunoSEQ multiplex PCR; TCRdb keeps only in-frame clonotypes and omits some of them. D and trimming come from the DNA, and the V and J calls and clone size come from that table. Altogether approximately 150,000 clones are present, around nine tenths being singletons, with the ten largest covering around 0.93%.

Sequenced material: PBMCs. The chain has TRBV7-9 and TRBJ1-5; 7 bases are shared with TRBD1. This TCR came from a woman under 40 in good health and CMV-seronegative. The CDR3 DNA is TGTGCTAGCAGCCCGACAGGGTACGATCAGCCCCAGCATTTT. Translated, it gives CASSPTGYDQPQHF.